The rows below give T cell receptor beta chains drawn from one sample of a study of Graves' ophthalmopathy and Graves' hyperthyroidism. TCRdb re-analysed the multiplex PCR reads in MiXCR, keeping a single row per CDR3 protein. The data contain 600,000 to 950,000 distinct CDR3 sequences, 35% to 50% of them seen just once; the ten biggest clones take up 44%. Sequencing was performed on peripheral blood. All receptors come from an adult man with Graves' ophthalmopathy. Each CDR3 is given with its conserved first and last residue. The D gene is left open where the match is weak. Clone size is shown for a subset of rows, as once, few, many or a class of expanded clone.

TRBV12-3/TRBV12-4	.	TRBJ1-2	TRBD1	TGTGCCAGCAGTTTGGCTCAGGGGGCTACCTATGGCTACACCTTC	CASSLAQGATYGYTF
TRBV7-9	few	TRBJ2-2	.	TGCGCCAGCAGCTTAGAGCGGGACACCGGGGAGCTGTTTTTT	CASSLERDTGELFF
TRBV25-1	.	TRBJ1-1	.	TGTGCCACTAGAAGGGTCATCTCTGGAGCTTTCTTT	CATRRVISGAFF
TRBV4-2	.	TRBJ2-7	.	TGTGCCAGCAGCCAAGATAAGGGAGGCTACGAGCAGTACTTC	CASSQDKGGYEQYF
TRBV29-1	.	TRBJ2-5	TRBD1	TGCAGCGTACTCCGGGACAGGGGGCGACAAGAGACCCAGTACTTC	CSVLRDRGRQETQYF
TRBV12-3/TRBV12-4	few	TRBJ1-2	.	TGTGCCAGCAGTTTTGCCCAAGGGCCGTATGGCTACACCTTC	CASSFAQGPYGYTF
TRBV4-3	few	TRBJ1-2	.	TGCGCCAGCAGCCAAGTCATTTACGACTTAGGGTATGGCTACACCTTC	CASSQVIYDLGYGYTF
TRBV7-3	many	TRBJ2-7	.	TGTGCCAGCAGTCCAGGGGGGAGTACCTACGAGCAGTACTTC	CASSPGGSTYEQYF
TRBV14	many	TRBJ1-6	.	TGTGCCAGCAGCCAAGTGAGAGGGAACTCACCCCTCCACTTT	CASSQVRGNSPLHF
TRBV7-2	.	TRBJ1-6	.	TGTGCCAGCACTGCGAGGGGCCTGGAGGAATCACCCCTCCACTTT	CASTARGLEESPLHF
TRBV28	.	TRBJ2-5	.	TGTGCCAGCAGTTTGTTTGGGACCGGGAGAGAAGAGACCCAGTACTTC	CASSLFGTGREETQYF